This T cell receptor beta chain was documented in a study of blood T cell repertoires in COVID-19. Overall study: T cells, B-cell-depleted T cells, or PBMCs provided the cDNA or gDNA that served as material.

Original analysis: Reference gene primer amplification in the assay estimated nucleated cell counts. The table came from immunoSEQ multiplex PCR; TCRdb's copy has only in-frame clones and leaves some out. That table gives V, J and clone size, and the DNA gave D and trimming. The repertoire holds about 200,000 clones, about 90% seen once, with approximately 1.5% in the top ten. Per germline, CDR1 SGDLS and CDR2 YYNGEE. The CDR3 totals 15 residues. V was clipped by 0 bases and J by 1 base, with 9 bases between them. Material for sequencing was peripheral blood. The receptor's source is a man in his late teens or twenties with active or convalescent COVID-19. This chain links TRBV9 with TRBJ2-3, with a weak D call TRBD2 (5 bases). The CDR3 region has the DNA TGTGCCAGCAGCGTAGGGGTGGGAGGCACAGATACGCAGTATTTT. This codes for CASSVGVGGTDTQYF.